This T cell receptor (beta chain) is from a study of blood T cells in healthy people across ages. Next came a second PCR, run for about 6 to 12 cycles, which used a sample-barcoded 5' primer along with a J-beta primer mix. TCRdb re-called the 5' RACE reads through MiXCR, storing one row per CDR3 protein. Here the sample spans about 800,000 distinct CDR3 sequences, roughly 50% being singletons. Isolated PBMCs totaled at least 7 million in each sample. Germline V lookup: CDR1 LGHNA, CDR2 YNFKEQ. V shed 4 bases and J 6 bases; nucleotides not matched to a gene: 4. The CDR3 has 14 amino acids. The rearrangement joins TRBV4-2 to TRBJ2-1, with 9 bases aligning to TRBD2. The clonotype comes from a man in his thirties or forties in good health. The material sequenced was blood. The CDR3 DNA follows: TGTGCCAGCAGCCCAGGGACTAGCATCAATGAGCAGTTCTTC. Residues: CASSPGTSINEQFF.